One TCR beta chain is described in this entry. Its antigen remains unidentified. The data were taken from a study of identical twins. From the 5' RACE reads, TCRdb called clonotypes with MiXCR, one entry per CDR3 protein. In the table there are about 520,000 distinct CDR3 sequences, 22% of which are singletons. Study-level results: Out-of-frame beta chain sequences displayed weaker excess sharing between twins. Within twin pairs, the out-of-frame alpha sequences they shared showed excess low generation probability.

These sequences were also reported in another study, on T cells expressing NK-cell markers. That publication notes: Sorted CD3+CD56+NKG2C+, CD3+CD56+NKG2C- and CD3+CD56-NKG2C+ T-cell subsets were beta-chain profiled.

Sequenced sample: CD4+ T cells sorted from blood. This sequence was found in a woman younger than 30 in good health.

CDR3 in DNA: TGCGCCAGCAGCTATCAGGTTCGTACTGAAGCTTTCTTT. This gives the protein CASSYQVRTEAFF. This chain links TRBV5-1 with TRBJ1-1; D unresolved. The CDR3 has 13 amino acids. V was shortened by 3 bases and J by 5 bases, with 11 bases between the two germline ends. Germline CDR1 SGHRS, CDR2 YFSETQ.